The source of this T cell receptor beta chain is a study of CD8 T cells in ankylosing spondylitis. General study results and limits: Within ankylosing spondylitis blood, a TCR beta motif made up of eight or nine highly homologous variants appeared to be characteristic.

The table lists this clonotype with many counts. Its antigen remains unknown. V lost 6 bases and J lost 1; bases outside the gene matches: 7. The CDR3 loop spans 15 amino acids. TCRdb itself ran the 5' RACE reads through MiXCR, one entry per CDR3 protein. This sample has 250,000 or so distinct CDR3 sequences, with roughly 25% found just once. Sequencing was performed on blood, either unsorted or a sorted T cell fraction (not recorded which). This TCR was sampled from a male donor with ankylosing spondylitis or in good health (not recorded which). The chain recombines TRBV12-3 or TRBV12-4 with TRBJ1-1; 8 nucleotides agree with TRBD1. CDR3 in DNA: TGTGCCAGCAGCCCTGGGCAGGGGGCGAACACTGAAGCTTTCTTT. It codes for CASSPGQGANTEAFF.